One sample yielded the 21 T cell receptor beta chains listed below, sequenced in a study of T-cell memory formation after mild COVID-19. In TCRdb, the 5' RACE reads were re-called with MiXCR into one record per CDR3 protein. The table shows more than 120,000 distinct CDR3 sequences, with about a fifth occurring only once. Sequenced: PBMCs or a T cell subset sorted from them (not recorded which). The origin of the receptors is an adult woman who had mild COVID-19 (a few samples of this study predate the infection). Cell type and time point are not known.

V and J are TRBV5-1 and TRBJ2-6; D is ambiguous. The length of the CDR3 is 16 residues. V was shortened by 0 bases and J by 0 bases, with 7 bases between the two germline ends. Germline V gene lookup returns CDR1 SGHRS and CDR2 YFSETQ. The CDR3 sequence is CASSLDGNSGANVLTF. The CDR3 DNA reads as TGCGCCAGCAGCTTGGACGGCAACTCTGGGGCCAACGTCCTGACTTTC.

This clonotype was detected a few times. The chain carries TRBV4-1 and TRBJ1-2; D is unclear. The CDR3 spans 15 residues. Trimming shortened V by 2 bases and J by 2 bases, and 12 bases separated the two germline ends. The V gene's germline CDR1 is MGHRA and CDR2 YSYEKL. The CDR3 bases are TGCGCCAGCAGCCAACTTTTCCCCCGAAACTATGGCTACACCTTC. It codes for CASSQLFPRNYGYTF.

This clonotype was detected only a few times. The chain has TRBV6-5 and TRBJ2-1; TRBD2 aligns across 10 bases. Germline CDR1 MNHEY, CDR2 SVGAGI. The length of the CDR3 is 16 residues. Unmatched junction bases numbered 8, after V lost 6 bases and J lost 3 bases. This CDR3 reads CASRPLSGRYYNEQFF. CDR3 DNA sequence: TGTGCCAGCAGACCTCTTAGCGGGAGGTACTACAATGAGCAGTTCTTC.

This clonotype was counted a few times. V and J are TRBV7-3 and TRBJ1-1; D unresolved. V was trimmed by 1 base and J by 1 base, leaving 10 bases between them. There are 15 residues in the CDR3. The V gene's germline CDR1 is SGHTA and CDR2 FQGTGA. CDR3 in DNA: TGTGCCAGCAGCTTAAACTCAGGCTCGAACACTGAAGCTTTCTTT. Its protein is CASSLNSGSNTEAFF. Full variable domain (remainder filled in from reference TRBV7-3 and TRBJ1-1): GAGVSQTPSNKVTEKGKYVELRCDPISGHTALYWYRQSLGQGPEFLIYFQGTGAADDSGLPNDRFFAVRPEGSVSTLKIQRTERGDSAVYLCASSLNSGSNTEAFFGQGTRLTVV.

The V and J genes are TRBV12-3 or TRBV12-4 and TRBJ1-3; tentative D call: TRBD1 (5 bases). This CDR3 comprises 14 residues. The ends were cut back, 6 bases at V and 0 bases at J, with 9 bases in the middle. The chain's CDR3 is CASRLQVSGNTIYF. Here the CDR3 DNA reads TGTGCCAGCAGGTTACAGGTCTCTGGAAACACCATATATTTT.

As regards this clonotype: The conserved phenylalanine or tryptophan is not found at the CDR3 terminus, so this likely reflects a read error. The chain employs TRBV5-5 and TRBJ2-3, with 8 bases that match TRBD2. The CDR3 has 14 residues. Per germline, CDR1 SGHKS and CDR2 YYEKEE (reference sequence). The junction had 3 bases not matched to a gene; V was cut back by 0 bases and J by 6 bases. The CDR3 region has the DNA TGTGCCAGCAGCTTGGCGGGGGGGCTGGATACGCAGTATTCT. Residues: CASSLAGGLDTQYS.

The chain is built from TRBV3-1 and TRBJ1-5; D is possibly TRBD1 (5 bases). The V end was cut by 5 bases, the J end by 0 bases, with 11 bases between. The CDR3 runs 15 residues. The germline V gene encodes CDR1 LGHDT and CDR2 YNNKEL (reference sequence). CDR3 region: CASSFGTDSNQPQHF. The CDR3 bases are TGTGCCAGCAGCTTCGGGACGGATAGCAATCAGCCCCAGCATTTT.

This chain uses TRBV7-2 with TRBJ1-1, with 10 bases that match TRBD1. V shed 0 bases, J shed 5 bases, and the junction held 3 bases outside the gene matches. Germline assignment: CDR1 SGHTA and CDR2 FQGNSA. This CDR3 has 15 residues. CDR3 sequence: CASSLAGQGQTEAFF. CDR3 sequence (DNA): TGTGCCAGCAGCTTAGCGGGACAGGGGCAAACTGAAGCTTTCTTT.

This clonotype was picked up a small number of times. For the CDR3, the DNA is TGCAGTGCTAGGGGCAGCATGAACACTGAAGCTTTCTTT. Amino acid sequence: CSARGSMNTEAFF. J is TRBJ1-1 and V is TRBV20-1; D not resolved. This CDR3 comprises 13 residues. V was trimmed by 3 bases and J by 0 bases, leaving 8 bases between them. CDR1 and CDR2 (germline): DFQATT, SNEGSKA (reference sequence).

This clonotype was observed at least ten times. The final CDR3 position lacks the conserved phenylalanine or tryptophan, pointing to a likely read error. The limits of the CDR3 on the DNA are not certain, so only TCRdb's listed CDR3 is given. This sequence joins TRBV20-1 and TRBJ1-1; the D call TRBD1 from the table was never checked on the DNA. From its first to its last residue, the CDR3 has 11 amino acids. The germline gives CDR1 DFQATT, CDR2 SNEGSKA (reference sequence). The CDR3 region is CSASVGNRVTV.

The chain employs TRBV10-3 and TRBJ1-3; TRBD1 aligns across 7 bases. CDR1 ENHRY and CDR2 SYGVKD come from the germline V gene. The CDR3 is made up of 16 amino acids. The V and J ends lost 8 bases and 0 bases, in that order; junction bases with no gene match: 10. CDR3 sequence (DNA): TGTGCCATCTCTCGAAACCGGGACAGCTCTGGAAACACCATATATTTT. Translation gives CAISRNRDSSGNTIYF.

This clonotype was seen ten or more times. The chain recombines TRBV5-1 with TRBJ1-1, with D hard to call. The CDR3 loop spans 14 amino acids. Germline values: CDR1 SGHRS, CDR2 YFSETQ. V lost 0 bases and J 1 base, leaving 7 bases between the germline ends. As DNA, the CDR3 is TGCGCCAGCAGCTTGGCTGCACCGAACACTGAAGCTTTCTTT. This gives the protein CASSLAAPNTEAFF.

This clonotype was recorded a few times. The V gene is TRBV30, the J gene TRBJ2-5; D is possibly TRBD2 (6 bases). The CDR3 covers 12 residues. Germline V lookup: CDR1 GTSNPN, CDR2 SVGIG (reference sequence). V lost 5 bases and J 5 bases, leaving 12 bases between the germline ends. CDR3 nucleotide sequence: TGTGCCTGGGAGGAGGGTACCGAGACCCAGTACTTC. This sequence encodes CAWEEGTETQYF.

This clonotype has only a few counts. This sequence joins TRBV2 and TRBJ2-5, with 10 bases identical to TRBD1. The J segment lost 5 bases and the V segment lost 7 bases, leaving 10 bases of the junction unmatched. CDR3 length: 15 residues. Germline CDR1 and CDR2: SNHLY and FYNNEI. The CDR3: CASIGVTGGLETQYF. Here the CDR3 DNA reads TGTGCCAGCATTGGGGTGACAGGGGGCCTGGAGACCCAGTACTTC.

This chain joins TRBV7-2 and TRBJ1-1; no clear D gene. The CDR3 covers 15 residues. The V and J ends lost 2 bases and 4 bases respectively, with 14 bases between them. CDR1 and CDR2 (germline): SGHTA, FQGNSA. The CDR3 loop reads CASSLKFFSGTEAFF. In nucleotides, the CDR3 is TGTGCCAGCAGCTTAAAATTCTTTTCGGGCACTGAAGCTTTCTTT.

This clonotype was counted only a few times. The DNA of the CDR3 is TGTGCCACCAGCAGCGGGCCCGCCAGTTTTAACTATGGCTACACCTTC. It encodes CATSSGPASFNYGYTF. The chain has TRBV15 and TRBJ1-2; D is unresolved. Trimming pared 3 bases from V and 1 base from J, leaving 15 bases between. In germline, CDR1 is LNHNV, CDR2 YYDKDF (reference sequence). CDR3 size: 16 residues.

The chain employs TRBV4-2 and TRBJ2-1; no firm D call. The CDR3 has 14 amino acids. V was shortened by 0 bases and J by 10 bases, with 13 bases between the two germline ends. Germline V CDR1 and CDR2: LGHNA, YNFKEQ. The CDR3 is CASSQDTVPGEQFF. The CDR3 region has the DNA TGTGCCAGCAGCCAAGATACGGTGCCCGGGGAGCAGTTCTTC.

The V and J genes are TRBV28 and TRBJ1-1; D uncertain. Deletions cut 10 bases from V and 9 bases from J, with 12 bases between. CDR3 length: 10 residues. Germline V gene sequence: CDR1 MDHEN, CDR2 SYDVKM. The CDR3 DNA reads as TGTGCCACTAACCTCGTTCAAGCTTTCTTT. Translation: CATNLVQAFF.

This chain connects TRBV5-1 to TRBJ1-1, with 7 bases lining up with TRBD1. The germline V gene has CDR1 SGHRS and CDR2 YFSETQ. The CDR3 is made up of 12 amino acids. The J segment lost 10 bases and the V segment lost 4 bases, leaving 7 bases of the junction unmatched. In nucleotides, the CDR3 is TGCGCCAGCAGCAGAGAGCAGGGGGTAGCTTTCTTT. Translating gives CASSREQGVAFF.

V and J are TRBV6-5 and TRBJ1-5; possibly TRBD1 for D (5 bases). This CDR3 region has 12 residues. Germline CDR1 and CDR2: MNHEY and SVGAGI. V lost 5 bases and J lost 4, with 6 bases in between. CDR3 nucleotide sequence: TGTGCCAGCAGTGGACAAAATCAGCCCCAGCATTTT. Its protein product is CASSGQNQPQHF.

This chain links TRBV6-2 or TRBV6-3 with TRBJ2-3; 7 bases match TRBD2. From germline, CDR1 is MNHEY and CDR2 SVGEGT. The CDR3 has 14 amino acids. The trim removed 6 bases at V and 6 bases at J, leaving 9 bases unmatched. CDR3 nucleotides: TGTGCCAGCAGGCGTCCTAGCGGTAAGGATACGCAGTATTTT. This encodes CASRRPSGKDTQYF.